Below are 26 T cell receptor beta chains sequenced from a single sample in a study of blood T cells in healthy people across ages. PCR was performed a second time for roughly 6 to 12 cycles using a sample-barcoded 5' primer and a J-beta primer mix. TCRdb called the 5' RACE reads again in MiXCR, with one record for every CDR3 protein. This repertoire shows around 820,000 distinct CDR3 sequences, 25% found once; its top ten account for approximately 3.7%. These data also formed part of another study, on T cells of mothers and their children.

Sequencing used blood. The origin of the receptors is a boy younger than 18 in good health.

The chain couples TRBV7-8 to TRBJ2-7; D might be TRBD2 (6 bases). CDR3 length equals 14 residues. Looked up from germline, CDR1 is SGHVS and CDR2 is FQNEAQ. V gave up 3 bases and J gave up 7 bases, with 16 bases separating them. CDR3 loop: CASSLVRSAGEQYF. The CDR3 bases are TGTGCCAGCAGCTTGGTCAGGTCGGCGGGGGAGCAGTACTTC.

Comment on this clonotype: The limits of the CDR3 on the DNA are not certain, so only TCRdb's listed CDR3 is given. The rearrangement uses TRBV20-1 and TRBJ2-5; the D call in the table, TRBD2, was not verified against the DNA. The CDR3 numbers 19 amino acids, ends counted. Germline V gene lookup returns CDR1 DFQATT and CDR2 SNEGSKA (reference sequence). The chain's CDR3 is CSAWDSYNEQFFGPFEQFF.

A few counts support this clonotype. V usage is TRBV6-5 and J usage is TRBJ2-3, with TRBD2 matching over 8 bases. This CDR3 comprises 17 residues. V shed 1 base and J 0 bases; nucleotides not matched to a gene: 6. Germline assignment: CDR1 MNHEY and CDR2 SVGAGI. The CDR3 loop is CASSYFGASGSTDTQYF. The CDR3 DNA reads as TGTGCCAGCAGTTACTTTGGGGCTAGCGGGAGCACAGATACGCAGTATTTT.

This chain joins TRBV5-4 and TRBJ2-7; D tentatively fits TRBD1 or TRBD2 (7 bases each). The ends were cut back, 4 bases at V and 2 bases at J, with 16 bases in the middle. Germline assignment: CDR1 SGHNT and CDR2 YYREEE (reference sequence). The CDR3 consists of 15 residues. The CDR3 DNA reads TGTGCCAGCAGCAGTATTCAGGGGGGGACCTACGAGCAGTACTTC. Translated, it gives CASSSIQGGTYEQYF.

This clonotype was counted a few times. The rearrangement uses TRBV20-1 and TRBJ1-4; D gene ambiguous. The germline gives CDR1 DFQATT, CDR2 SNEGSKA (reference sequence). This CDR3 comprises 11 residues. V was clipped by 5 bases and J by 8 bases, with 9 bases between them. The CDR3 reads CSAPENEKLFF. CDR3 in DNA: TGCAGTGCTCCGGAGAACGAAAAACTGTTTTTT.

The gene calls are TRBV4-3 and TRBJ2-2; D not certain. This CDR3 spans 15 amino acids. The germline V gene encodes CDR1 LGHNA and CDR2 YSLEER. The V end was cut by 0 bases, the J end by 6 bases, with 11 bases between. The CDR3 DNA reads TGCGCCAGCAGCCAAGAGTCTGGTTACGCCGGGGAGCTGTTTTTT. This codes for CASSQESGYAGELFF.

This clonotype was seen only a few times. This chain joins TRBV5-5 and TRBJ1-2; possible D gene TRBD1, 5 bases. The CDR3 length is 14 residues. V dropped 2 bases and J dropped 2 bases, with 10 bases sitting between them. Germline-derived CDR1 and CDR2 are SGHKS and YYEKEE (reference sequence). CDR3: CASSFARQNYGYTF. CDR3 bases: TGTGCCAGCAGCTTCGCGAGACAGAACTATGGCTACACCTTC.

In this sample, this clonotype turned up a few times. One junction end disagrees with the germline gene, perhaps due to a read error. The chain is built from TRBV6-2 or TRBV6-3 and TRBJ1-1, with D possibly being TRBD1 (5 bases). Germline V gives CDR1 MNHEY, CDR2 SVGEGT. This CDR3 has 14 amino acids. CDR3: CASSYTGGGTEAFF. The CDR3 nucleotides read TGTGCTAGCAGTTATACCGGGGGTGGAACTGAAGCTTTCTTT.

This clonotype was seen more than once but under ten times. The chain couples TRBV27 to TRBJ2-1; no definite D call. The germline V and J ends were trimmed by 6 bases and 5 bases, with 20 bases remaining between them. CDR3 length equals 16 residues. The germline V gene encodes CDR1 MNHEY and CDR2 SMNVEV (reference sequence). CDR3 residues: CASSPPVPRGDNEQFF. The CDR3 DNA follows: TGTGCCAGCAGCCCCCCCGTACCCAGAGGTGACAATGAGCAGTTCTTC.

This clonotype was detected a few times. The rearrangement uses TRBV28 and TRBJ2-1; possibly TRBD2 for D (5 bases). The germline V and J ends were trimmed by 8 bases and 9 bases, with 17 bases remaining between them. CDR1 and CDR2 (germline): MDHEN, SYDVKM. There are 13 residues in the CDR3. In DNA form, the CDR3 reads TGTGCCAGCTCCGAGAGGGCCCGAGGTGAGCAGTTCTTC. Its translation: CASSERARGEQFF.

The chain carries TRBV27 and TRBJ1-2, with D possibly being TRBD1 (5 bases). The CDR3 contains 15 residues. Trimming cost V 0 bases and J 5 bases, with 13 bases left between them. CDR1 and CDR2 (germline): MNHEY, SMNVEV (reference sequence). CDR3 DNA sequence: TGTGCCAGCAGTTTATCGGGGTGGGGGGGTTATGGCTACACCTTC. Its protein is CASSLSGWGGYGYTF.

The table lists this clonotype with a few counts. The chain is built from TRBV6-2 or TRBV6-3 and TRBJ1-1; no clear D. The CDR3 covers 13 residues. Trimming removed 5 bases from V and 1 base from J, with 8 bases in between. From germline, CDR1 is MNHEY and CDR2 SVGEGT. CDR3 nucleotides: TGTGCCAGCAGTAACGAGGAGAACACTGAAGCTTTCTTT. It encodes CASSNEENTEAFF.

This clonotype was recorded a few times. V and J are TRBV7-8 and TRBJ2-7; D is ambiguous. Trimming stripped 5 bases from V and 0 bases from J, with 14 bases between. The CDR3 length is 15 residues. The germline gives CDR1 SGHVS, CDR2 FQNEAQ. CDR3 loop: CASSPRRIGSYEQYF. CDR3 coding DNA: TGTGCCAGCAGCCCTAGAAGGATAGGCTCCTACGAGCAGTACTTC.

The rearrangement links TRBV20-1 to TRBJ2-3; possible D gene TRBD2, 5 bases. The germline V and J ends were trimmed by 0 bases and 0 bases, with 13 bases remaining between them. This CDR3 region has 16 residues. The V gene's germline CDR1 is DFQATT and CDR2 SNEGSKA (reference sequence). The CDR3, as DNA: TGCAGTGCTAGAGATCGAACGGGGTATAGCACAGATACGCAGTATTTT. Translated, it gives CSARDRTGYSTDTQYF.

This clonotype was observed a few times. This rearrangement joins TRBV18 to TRBJ2-1, with D hard to call. Looked up from germline, CDR1 is KGHSH and CDR2 is LQKENI. The germline V and J ends were trimmed by 1 base and 2 bases, with 3 bases remaining between them. The CDR3 spans 13 residues. CDR3 in DNA: TGTGCCAGCTCACCACTGGCCTACAATGAGCAGTTCTTC. Translation: CASSPLAYNEQFF.

This clonotype has only a few counts. The genes are TRBV3-1 and TRBJ2-1; D might be TRBD2 (6 bases). This CDR3 is built from 17 residues. Trimming pared 0 bases from V and 2 bases from J, leaving 14 bases between. Germline V gene lookup returns CDR1 LGHDT and CDR2 YNNKEL (reference sequence). CDR3 sequence: CASSQERRGSTYNEQFF. CDR3 DNA: TGTGCCAGCAGCCAAGAGAGACGGGGGAGTACCTACAATGAGCAGTTCTTC.

This clonotype has just a few counts. The V gene is TRBV6-1, the J gene TRBJ1-4; 7 bases match TRBD1. Germline assignment: CDR1 MNHNS and CDR2 SASEGT. This CDR3 contains 14 residues. Trimming removed 6 bases from V and 8 bases from J; junction bases left unmatched: 9. CDR3 amino acids: CASRTGQSQEKLFF. The CDR3, as DNA: TGTGCCAGCAGGACGGGACAGAGTCAGGAAAAACTGTTTTTT.

There are a few counts of this clonotype. The chain carries TRBV27 and TRBJ2-7; D possibly corresponds to TRBD2 (6 bases). Trimming took off 4 bases at V and 3 bases at J, with 16 bases between the two ends. This CDR3 spans 15 amino acids. In germline, CDR1 is MNHEY, CDR2 SMNVEV (reference sequence). CDR3 loop: CASSYGPGLNYEQYF. The CDR3 nucleotides read TGTGCCAGCAGTTACGGCCCGGGACTGAACTACGAGCAGTACTTC.

The chain has TRBV6-1 and TRBJ2-7; TRBD1 matches 12 bases. Germline-derived CDR1 and CDR2 are MNHNS and SASEGT. J was trimmed by 9 bases and V by 1 base; bases with no gene match: 7. The CDR3 sequence is 15 residues long. The CDR3 nucleotides are TGTGCCAGCAGTGAAGAGGGGGGGACAGGGGGCCCGCAGTACTTC. Translated: CASSEEGGTGGPQYF.

J is TRBJ2-3 and V is TRBV12-5; TRBD1 agrees at 9 bases. The CDR3 extends over 15 amino acids. Trimming cost V 5 bases and J 3 bases; bases outside gene matches: 6. From germline, CDR1 is LGHNT and CDR2 FRNRAP. The CDR3 here is CASGVDGQGTDTQYF. CDR3 sequence (DNA): TGTGCTAGTGGTGTAGATGGACAGGGGACAGATACGCAGTATTTT.

This clonotype was counted only a few times. V is TRBV11-2 and J is TRBJ2-1; D not resolved. The germline V gene has CDR1 SGHAT and CDR2 FQNNGV. The CDR3 runs to 14 residues. The ends were cut back, 7 bases at V and 2 bases at J, with 12 bases in the middle. CDR3 region: CASTPEAAYNEQFF. The CDR3 nucleotides read TGTGCCAGCACCCCAGAGGCGGCCTACAATGAGCAGTTCTTC.

This clonotype has only a few counts. J is TRBJ2-5 and V is TRBV6-2 or TRBV6-3; no definite D call. The germline gives CDR1 MNHEY, CDR2 SVGEGT. The CDR3 covers 11 residues. Trimming took off 6 bases at V and 5 bases at J, with 7 bases between the two ends. The CDR3 here is CASSPWETQYF. CDR3 DNA sequence: TGTGCCAGCAGCCCTTGGGAGACCCAGTACTTC.

In DNA form, the CDR3 reads TGTGCCAGCCCGAAGGGAGTAGCGGGGAACAATGAGCAGTTCTTC. Translating gives CASPKGVAGNNEQFF. The chain recombines TRBV6-1 with TRBJ2-1, with TRBD2 matching 8 bases. Germline V CDR1 and CDR2: MNHNS, SASEGT. There are 15 residues in the CDR3. With V trimmed by 8 bases and J by 5 bases, 11 bases remained unmatched.

The chain combines TRBV5-1 with TRBJ2-3, with TRBD2 matching 13 bases. The CDR3 sequence is 16 residues long. Trimming at V came to 5 bases and at J to 0 bases, leaving 3 bases not matched to a gene. Germline assignment: CDR1 SGHRS and CDR2 YFSETQ. DNA of the CDR3: TGCGCCAGCAGAAGGACTAGCGGGGGTAGCACAGATACGCAGTATTTT. This encodes CASRRTSGGSTDTQYF.

The V gene is TRBV12-3 or TRBV12-4, the J gene TRBJ2-3; no firm D call. Trimming stripped 6 bases from V and 4 bases from J, with 11 bases between. The CDR3 is 13 residues long. The CDR3 spells CASSRFGADTQYF. CDR3 sequence (DNA): TGTGCCAGCAGCAGATTTGGCGCAGATACGCAGTATTTT.

This chain joins TRBV20-1 and TRBJ1-4; TRBD1 agrees at 7 bases. The germline V gene has CDR1 DFQATT and CDR2 SNEGSKA (reference sequence). CDR3 length: 16 residues. After removal of 3 bases from V and 0 bases from J, the junction contained 7 bases not matched to a gene. CDR3 sequence: CSARKGTAATNEKLFF. The CDR3 bases are TGCAGTGCTAGGAAAGGGACAGCCGCAACTAATGAAAAACTGTTTTTT.